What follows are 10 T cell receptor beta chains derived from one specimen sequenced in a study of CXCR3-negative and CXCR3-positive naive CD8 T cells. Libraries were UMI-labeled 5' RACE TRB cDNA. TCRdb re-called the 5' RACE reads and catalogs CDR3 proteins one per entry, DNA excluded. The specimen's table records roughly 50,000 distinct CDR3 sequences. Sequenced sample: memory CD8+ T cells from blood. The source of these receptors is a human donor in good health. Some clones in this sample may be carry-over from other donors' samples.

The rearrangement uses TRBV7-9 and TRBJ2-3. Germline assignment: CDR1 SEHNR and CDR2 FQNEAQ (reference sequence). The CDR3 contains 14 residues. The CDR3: CASSHAVSTDTQYF.

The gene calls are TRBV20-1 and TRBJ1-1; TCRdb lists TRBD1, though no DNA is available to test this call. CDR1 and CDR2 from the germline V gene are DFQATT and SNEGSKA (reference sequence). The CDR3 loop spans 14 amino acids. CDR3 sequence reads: CSASVPDLNTEAFF.

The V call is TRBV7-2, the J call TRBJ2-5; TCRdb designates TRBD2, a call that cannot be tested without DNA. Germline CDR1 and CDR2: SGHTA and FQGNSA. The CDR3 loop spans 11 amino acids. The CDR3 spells CASSPPPTQYF.

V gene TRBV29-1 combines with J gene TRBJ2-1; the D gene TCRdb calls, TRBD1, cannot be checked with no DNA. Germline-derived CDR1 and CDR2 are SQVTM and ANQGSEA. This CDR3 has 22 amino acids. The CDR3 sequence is CSGGTGQGRLAGDVSYFNEQFF.

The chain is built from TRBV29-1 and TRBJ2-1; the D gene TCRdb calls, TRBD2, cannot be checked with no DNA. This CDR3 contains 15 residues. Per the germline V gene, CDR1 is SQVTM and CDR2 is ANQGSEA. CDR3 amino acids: CSVESTDFSYNEQFF.

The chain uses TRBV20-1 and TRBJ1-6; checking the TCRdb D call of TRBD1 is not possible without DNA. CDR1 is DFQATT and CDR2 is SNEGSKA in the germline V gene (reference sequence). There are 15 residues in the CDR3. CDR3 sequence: CSAREAGQENSPLHF.

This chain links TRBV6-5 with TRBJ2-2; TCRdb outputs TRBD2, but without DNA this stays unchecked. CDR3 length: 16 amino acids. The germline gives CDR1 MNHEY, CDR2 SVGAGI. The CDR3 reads CASSYPGGLGTGELFF.

The CDR3 sequence is CASSLLGGDRTDTQYF. The V call is TRBV28, the J call TRBJ2-3; TCRdb outputs TRBD1, but without DNA this stays unchecked. CDR3 length: 16 residues. Germline V gene data show CDR1 as MDHEN and CDR2 as SYDVKM.

Here the CDR3 reads CSVTGTSGNVFF. The chain combines TRBV29-1 with TRBJ2-1; TCRdb gives TRBD2 as the D gene, but with no DNA this cannot be confirmed. Looked up from germline, CDR1 is SQVTM and CDR2 is ANQGSEA. The CDR3 spans 12 residues.

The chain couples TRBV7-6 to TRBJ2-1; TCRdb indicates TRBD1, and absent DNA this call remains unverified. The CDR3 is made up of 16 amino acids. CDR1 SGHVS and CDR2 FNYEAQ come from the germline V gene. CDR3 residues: CASSSLQGVAYNEQFF.